The next 21 T cell receptor beta chains were all read from a single sample in a study of STAT5B mutations in CD4+ large granular lymphocyte leukemia. Here immunoSEQ multiplex PCR was the method, and the copy in TCRdb shows in-frame clones only, minus some. The sample carries 40,000 to 55,000 clones, 80% to 90% recorded once. Material: CD4+ T cells from blood buffy coats. These receptors were taken from a human donor in good health.

Here the CDR3 DNA reads TGTGCCAGCTCGACCACAGGGGGGGAGACCCAGTACTTC. It specifies CASSTTGGETQYF. This sequence joins TRBV18 and TRBJ2-5; 8 bases align to TRBD1. Unmatched junction bases numbered 5, after V lost 6 bases and J lost 5 bases. The CDR3 runs 13 residues. The germline V gene has CDR1 KGHSH and CDR2 LQKENI.

This chain joins TRBV29-1 and TRBJ1-1; tentative D call: TRBD1 (6 bases). Germline V CDR1 and CDR2: SQVTM, ANQGSEA. The CDR3 runs 13 residues. V was trimmed by 6 bases and J by 0 bases, leaving 11 bases between them. The CDR3 region is CSVKGHLNTEAFF. The DNA of the CDR3 is TGCAGCGTAAAGGGACACTTGAACACTGAAGCTTTCTTT.

The chain links TRBV19 to TRBJ1-4; D is ambiguous. V lost 5 bases to trimming and J lost 7 bases, with 17 bases between them. The CDR3 loop spans 15 amino acids. From germline, CDR1 is LNHDA and CDR2 SQIVND (reference sequence). As DNA, the CDR3 is TGTGCCAGTAGTGCCTCGAAGGAGAAATCTGAAAAACTGTTTTTT. Its translation is CASSASKEKSEKLFF.

As to this clone: Other DNA sequences in this specimen translate into the identical CDR3. J is TRBJ2-7 and V is TRBV11-2, with D possibly being TRBD2 (5 bases). The ends were cut back, 0 bases at V and 6 bases at J, with 9 bases in the middle. Germline V gives CDR1 SGHAT, CDR2 FQNNGV. The CDR3 length is 13 residues. The CDR3 protein is CASSLEAGGEQYF. The DNA of the CDR3 is TGTGCCAGCAGCTTAGAGGCCGGAGGCGAGCAGTACTTC.

This clone turned up a few times. The rearrangement joins TRBV5-1 to TRBJ1-1; possible D gene TRBD1, 5 bases. The CDR3 is 14 amino acids. Trimming shortened V by 0 bases and J by 8 bases, and 14 bases separated the two germline ends. Germline lookup yields CDR1 SGHRS and CDR2 YFSETQ. DNA of the CDR3: TGCGCCAGCAGCTTGGAATGGGGACCCCGAGAAGCTTTCTTT. Protein sequence: CASSLEWGPREAFF.

The V gene is TRBV7-2, the J gene TRBJ2-3; D remains ambiguous. There are 16 residues in the CDR3. Germline assignment: CDR1 SGHTA and CDR2 FQGNSA. V gave up 0 bases and J gave up 0 bases, with 10 bases separating them. The CDR3 nucleotides read TGTGCCAGCAGCTTAGCGCTGGGCCGTAGCACAGATACGCAGTATTTT. Residues: CASSLALGRSTDTQYF.

This clone occurred once. This chain links TRBV5-4 with TRBJ2-7, with D possibly being TRBD1 or TRBD2 (7 bases each). Germline V CDR1 and CDR2: SGHNT, YYREEE (reference sequence). V was clipped by 3 bases and J by 7 bases, with 17 bases between them. The CDR3 is made up of 14 amino acids. The CDR3 sequence: CASSSPGRGQEQYF. In nucleotides, the CDR3 is TGTGCCAGCAGCTCCCCGGGGAGGGGGCAGGAGCAGTACTTC.

Points on this clone: Other DNA sequences of this sample code for an identical CDR3. V gene TRBV5-4 combines with J gene TRBJ2-7; 11 positions agree with TRBD2. CDR1 and CDR2 from the germline V gene are SGHNT and YYREEE (reference sequence). Trimming removed 0 bases from V and 4 bases from J; junction bases left unmatched: 3. The CDR3 is made up of 15 amino acids. The CDR3 region has the DNA TGTGCCAGCAGCTTGGGGGGACTAGCGGCTTACGAGCAGTACTTC. Translated, it gives CASSLGGLAAYEQYF.

V gene TRBV5-4 combines with J gene TRBJ2-5; 9 nucleotides line up with TRBD2. From germline, CDR1 is SGHNT and CDR2 YYREEE (reference sequence). After removal of 4 bases from V and 0 bases from J, the junction contained 1 base not matched to a gene. This CDR3 is 14 amino acids long. CDR3: CASSAGGYQETQYF. The CDR3 DNA sequence: TGTGCCAGCAGCGCGGGGGGGTACCAAGAGACCCAGTACTTC.

V gene TRBV25-1 combines with J gene TRBJ1-1, with a tentative D call TRBD1 (6 bases). This CDR3 is built from 16 residues. V lost 3 bases and J lost 5, with 19 bases in between. Germline CDR1 is MGHDK and CDR2 is SYGVNS. CDR3 DNA sequence: TGTGCCAGCAGTGACCCCCCCAGGGGCCGGGGAACTGAAGCTTTCTTT. It encodes CASSDPPRGRGTEAFF.

The gene calls are TRBV5-1 and TRBJ2-1; no firm D call. V dropped 3 bases and J dropped 7 bases, with 11 bases sitting between them. There are 13 residues in the CDR3. Germline CDR1 reads SGHRS; CDR2 reads YFSETQ. In DNA, the CDR3 is TGCGCCAGCAGCTGGGCAGTGAGGAATGAGCAGTTCTTC. Encoded protein: CASSWAVRNEQFF.

The chain employs TRBV18 and TRBJ1-3; the match to TRBD1 covers 8 bases. V was clipped by 1 base and J by 0 bases; unmatched bases: 5. This CDR3 is built from 17 residues. CDR1 and CDR2 (germline): KGHSH, LQKENI. The CDR3 is CASSPLPGQGSGNTIYF. CDR3 coding DNA: TGTGCCAGCTCACCACTTCCCGGACAGGGCTCTGGAAACACCATATATTTT.

The V and J genes are TRBV19 and TRBJ1-2, with a tentative D call TRBD1 (6 bases). The germline V gene encodes CDR1 LNHDA and CDR2 SQIVND (reference sequence). The CDR3 loop spans 12 amino acids. Trimming pared 6 bases from V and 8 bases from J, leaving 13 bases between. The CDR3 nucleotides are TGTGCCAGTAGGTACAGGGTTGACGGCTACACCTTC. Residues: CASRYRVDGYTF.

In DNA, the CDR3 is TGCGCCAGCAGTGAACAAGGCAATTCACCCCTCCACTTT. It codes for CASSEQGNSPLHF. This chain links TRBV10-1 with TRBJ1-6; D call uncertain. The V gene lost 3 bases and the J gene lost 7 bases, with 7 bases spanning the gap. CDR3 length: 13 amino acids. From germline, CDR1 is WNHNN and CDR2 SYGVQD (reference sequence).

The V call is TRBV5-5, the J call TRBJ1-1; D uncertain. Germline CDR1 reads SGHKS; CDR2 reads YYEKEE (reference sequence). Trimming took off 5 bases at V and 1 base at J, with 9 bases between the two ends. The CDR3 totals 13 residues. The DNA of the CDR3 is TGTGCCAGCAGTATAAGGACGAACACTGAAGCTTTCTTT. It encodes CASSIRTNTEAFF.

This clone has a single count. The rearrangement joins TRBV2 to TRBJ2-1, with 11 bases identical to TRBD2. Germline CDR1 is SNHLY and CDR2 is FYNNEI. With 6 bases clipped from V and 7 bases from J, the junction kept 8 bases outside the gene matches. The CDR3 runs to 15 residues. CDR3 region: CASRTGTSGLNEQFF. CDR3 nucleotides: TGTGCCAGCAGAACCGGGACTAGCGGTTTGAATGAGCAGTTCTTC.

J is TRBJ1-6 and V is TRBV10-3; TRBD1 is a possible D gene (6 bases). Germline CDR1 reads ENHRY; CDR2 reads SYGVKD. Trimming cost V 6 bases and J 7 bases, with 13 bases left between them. This CDR3 region has 14 residues. This CDR3 is CAISRDTGNSPLHF. The CDR3 region has the DNA TGTGCCATCAGCCGGGACACAGGGAATTCACCCCTCCACTTT.

This clone appeared once. The V call is TRBV4-2, the J call TRBJ2-2; a weak D match, TRBD2 (6 bases). The CDR3 has 18 residues. V lost 0 bases to trimming and J lost 7 bases, with 21 bases between them. Germline V gene data show CDR1 as LGHNA and CDR2 as YNFKEQ. The CDR3 nucleotides are TGTGCCAGCAGCCAAGACCCTATGAGAGCGGGCGCCATCGGGGAGCTGTTTTTT. This translates into CASSQDPMRAGAIGELFF.

The V and J genes are TRBV27 and TRBJ2-5; a weak D match, TRBD2 (6 bases). The germline CDR1 and CDR2 sequences are MNHEY and SMNVEV (reference sequence). The germline V and J ends were trimmed by 8 bases and 5 bases, with 6 bases remaining between them. The CDR3 has 10 amino acids. The CDR3 DNA sequence: TGTGCCAGCGGGGGGGAGACCCAGTACTTC. Amino acids: CASGGETQYF.

This chain joins TRBV9 and TRBJ2-3; D gene ambiguous. V was cut by 3 bases and J by 1 base, with 15 bases left in between. Germline CDR1 and CDR2: SGDLS and YYNGEE. CDR3 size: 16 residues. CDR3 sequence reads: CASSALGGQGTDTQYF. The CDR3 coding sequence is TGTGCCAGCAGCGCCTTGGGTGGGCAGGGCACAGATACGCAGTATTTT.

V and J are TRBV5-1 and TRBJ2-1; no reliable D call. The CDR3 is made up of 15 amino acids. Germline assignment: CDR1 SGHRS and CDR2 YFSETQ. V lost 4 bases and J lost 1, with 12 bases in between. The CDR3 sequence is CASSKSPWSYNEQFF. In DNA form, the CDR3 reads TGCGCCAGCAGCAAAAGCCCCTGGTCCTACAATGAGCAGTTCTTC.